This T cell receptor beta chain was documented in a study of T cell repertoires in cytomegalovirus infection. One entry per CDR3 protein results from TCRdb running MiXCR on the reads. The sample shows about 130,000 distinct CDR3 sequences, 7% to 9.5% of them seen only once. In its sample, this clonotype was seen many times. The sequence was collected from a human donor in good health (CMV status not recorded). Some clones in this sample may be carry-over from other donors' samples. Sequencing was done on a sample of PBMCs.

DNA for the CDR3: TGTGCCAGCAGCTTCGGGGCTAGGAACTATGGCTACACCTTC. Protein: CASSFGARNYGYTF. This sequence joins TRBV7-2 and TRBJ1-2, with D possibly matching TRBD1 (5 bases). Trimming left V 3 bases short and J 2 bases short, with 10 bases between. CDR1 and CDR2 from the germline V gene are SGHTA and FQGNSA. The CDR3 runs to 14 residues.